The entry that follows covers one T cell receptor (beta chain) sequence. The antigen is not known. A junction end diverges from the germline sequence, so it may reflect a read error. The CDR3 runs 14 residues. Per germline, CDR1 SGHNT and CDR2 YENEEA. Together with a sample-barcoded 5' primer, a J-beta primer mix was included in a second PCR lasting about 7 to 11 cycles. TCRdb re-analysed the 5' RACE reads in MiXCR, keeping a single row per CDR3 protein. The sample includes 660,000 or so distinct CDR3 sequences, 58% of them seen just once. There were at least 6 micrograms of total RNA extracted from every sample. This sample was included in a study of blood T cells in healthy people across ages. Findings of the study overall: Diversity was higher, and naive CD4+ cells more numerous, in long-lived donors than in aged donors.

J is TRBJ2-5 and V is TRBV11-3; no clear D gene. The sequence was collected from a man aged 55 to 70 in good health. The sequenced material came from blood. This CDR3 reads CASSFGPDTHEQNF. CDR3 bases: TGTGCCAGCAGCTTCGGTCCGGATACTCACGAGCAGAACTTC. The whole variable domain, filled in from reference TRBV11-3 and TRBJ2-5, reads EAGVVQSPRYKIIEKKQPVAFWCNPISGHNTLYWYLQNLGQGPELLIRYENEEAVDDSQLPKDRFSAERLKGVDSTLKIQPAELGDSAVYLCASSFGPDTHEQNFGPGTRLLVL.